This entry features one T cell receptor (beta chain) sequence. What it recognizes is unknown. At one of its ends the junction is not consistent with the germline gene, which may arise from a read error. The germline gives CDR1 MNHNS, CDR2 SASEGT. The CDR3 is made up of 14 amino acids. This entry comes from a study of tumor-infiltrating lymphocytes in primary liver carcinoma. General study points: Tumor-blood pairs (like tumor-adjacent pairs) overlapped less than tumor region pairs did. Tumors carried a top-250-clone fraction significantly exceeding that of blood (p = 0.039).

TCR beta cDNA came from about 450 ng total RNA, primed with a constant-region primer. Investigators got TCR beta libraries out of three nested multiplex PCR rounds, done with slightly modified ARM-PCR. TRBV1-TRBV30 forward primers paired with a C-beta reverse primer were used in the first two PCR rounds, which ran roughly 9 cycles each. TCRdb re-called the multiplex PCR reads through MiXCR, storing one row per CDR3 protein. The table includes 95,000 to 150,000 distinct CDR3 sequences, 55% to 75% detected once. Co-extraction of RNA and DNA was performed on 20-30 mg of unsorted bulk tissue. Each tumor had five separate regions sampled.

This clonotype was sampled from a woman aged 55-75 years with primary liver carcinoma and hepatitis B virus infection. The sequenced sample was liver tumor tissue from sampling region 3. Stated subset: tumor region T3, left-lateral pole. This rearrangement joins TRBV6-1 to TRBJ2-3, with D tentatively TRBD1 (6 bases). The CDR3 region is CASSISGDGRTQYF. The DNA of the CDR3 is TGCGCCAGCAGTATTTCAGGGGATGGAAGGACGCAGTATTTT.